This TCR beta chain was retrieved from a study of blood T cells in healthy people across ages. Researchers report isolating at least 7 million PBMCs per sample. V was trimmed by 4 bases and J by 7 bases, leaving 16 bases between them. This CDR3 spans 15 amino acids. The germline V gene has CDR1 MNHEY and CDR2 SVGAGI. For the second PCR, which ran for roughly 7 to 11 cycles, a sample-barcoded 5' primer and a J-beta primer mix were used. TCRdb fed the 5' RACE reads into MiXCR, producing one record per CDR3 protein. The table lists around 1,100,000 distinct CDR3 sequences, 30% to 40% of them singletons. This clonotype came up once. Antigen unknown. Overall study results and limits: Donors of long life had a larger count of naive CD4+ cells and greater diversity than aged donors.

What was sequenced was blood. The origin of this receptor is a man younger than 35 in good health. J is TRBJ2-2 and V is TRBV6-5, with a weak D call TRBD2 (6 bases). The CDR3 region has the DNA TGTGCCAGCAGTTCCCCGACTAGTTCGGGCGGGGAGCTGTTTTTT. This gives the protein CASSSPTSSGGELFF.